This TCR beta chain derives from a study of neoadjuvant nivolumab and ipilimumab in lung cancer. Looking at the study overall: Patients got nivolumab 3 mg/kg on days 1, 15 and 29; combination added ipilimumab 1 mg/kg day 1.

TCRdb's table, derived via immunoSEQ multiplex PCR, lists solely in-frame clones and lacks some. The sample has under 50,000 clones, about 89% seen once. CDR3 size: 17 residues. Deletions cut 0 bases from V and 6 bases from J, with 18 bases between. Germline CDR1 reads SGHNT; CDR2 reads YENEEA. This TCR came from an adult with non-small cell lung cancer. Some clones in this sample may be carry-over from other donors' samples. The chain is built from TRBV11-3 and TRBJ2-1, with a possible D match to TRBD2 (5 bases). The sample here was blood, taken before neoadjuvant nivolumab, alone or with ipilimumab. The CDR3 nucleotides are TGTGCCAGCAGCTTAGATGGGTCCGGGGTACATCCCAATGAGCAGTTCTTC. Its protein is CASSLDGSGVHPNEQFF. Based on the CDR3 plus reference TRBV11-3 and TRBJ2-1, the full variable domain is EAGVVQSPRYKIIEKKQPVAFWCNPISGHNTLYWYLQNLGQGPELLIRYENEEAVDDSQLPKDRFSAERLKGVDSTLKIQPAELGDSAVYLCASSLDGSGVHPNEQFFGPGTRLTVL.